This T cell receptor beta chain was found in a study of PD-L1 blockade in urothelial cancer. Study at large: Intravenous atezolizumab, 1,200 mg every 3 weeks, was begun by patients around 2014. Typically, measured as a median, blood samples had 140,000 or so T cells.

Time point reported: pretreatment peripheral blood. Locally advanced or metastatic urothelial carcinoma was diagnosed in the patients. Profiled with immunoSEQ multiplex PCR; TCRdb holds only in-frame clones, not every one. The sample records around 100,000 clones, around 86% being singletons. Germline lookup yields CDR1 PRHDT and CDR2 FYEKMQ (reference sequence). V lost 5 bases, J lost 14 bases, and 10 bases lay in between. The length of the CDR3 is 11 residues. The sample was PBMCs, taken around atezolizumab (anti-PD-L1) treatment. The chain is built from TRBV13 and TRBJ1-6; maybe TRBD1 (5 bases). The TCR originated in a man aged 55 to 70 with urothelial cancer. The CDR3 is CASSPGESLHF. The CDR3 coding sequence is TGTGCCAGCAGCCCGGGGGAATCCCTCCACTTT.